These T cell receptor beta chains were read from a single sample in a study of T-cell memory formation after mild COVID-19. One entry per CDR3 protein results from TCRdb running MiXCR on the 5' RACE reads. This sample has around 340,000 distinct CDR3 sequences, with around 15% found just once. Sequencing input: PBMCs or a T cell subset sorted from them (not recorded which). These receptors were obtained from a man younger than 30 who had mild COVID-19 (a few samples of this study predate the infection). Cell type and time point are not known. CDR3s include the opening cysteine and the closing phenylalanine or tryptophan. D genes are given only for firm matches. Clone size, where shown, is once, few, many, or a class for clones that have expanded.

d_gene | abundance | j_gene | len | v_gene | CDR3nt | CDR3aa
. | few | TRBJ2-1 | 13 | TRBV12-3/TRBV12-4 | TGTGCCAGCAGTTTAGTGGGACTCAATGAGCAGTTCTTC | CASSLVGLNEQFF
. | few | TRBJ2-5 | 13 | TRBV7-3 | TGTGCCAGCAGCGTAAGCCCCCCAGAGACCCAGTACTTC | CASSVSPPETQYF
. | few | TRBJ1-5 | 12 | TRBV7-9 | TGTGCCAGCAGCGAGATAGGGACGCCCCAGCATTTT | CASSEIGTPQHF
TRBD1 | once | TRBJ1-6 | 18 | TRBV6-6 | TGTGCCAGCAGTTACTCGAACCCGACAGGGGCCTATAATTCACCCCTCCACTTT | CASSYSNPTGAYNSPLHF
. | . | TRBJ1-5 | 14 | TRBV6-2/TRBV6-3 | TGTGCCAGCAGCAGAGGTTATAGCAATCAGCCCCAGCATTTT | CASSRGYSNQPQHF
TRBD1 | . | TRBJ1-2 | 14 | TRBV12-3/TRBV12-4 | TGTGCCAGCAGTCCGGGACAGGCCTTCTATGGCTACACCTTC | CASSPGQAFYGYTF
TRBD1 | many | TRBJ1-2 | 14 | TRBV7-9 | TGTGCCAGCAGCACCCCCAGGGGGCTGGATGGCTACACCTTC | CASSTPRGLDGYTF
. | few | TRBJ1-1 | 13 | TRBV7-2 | TGTGCCAGCAGCTCCAGTGGCGTGGCAGGAGCTTTCTTT | CASSSSGVAGAFF
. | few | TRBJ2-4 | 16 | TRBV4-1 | TGCGCCAGCAGCCAAATTGGTCGGGGAACCAAAAACATTCAGTACTTC | CASSQIGRGTKNIQYF
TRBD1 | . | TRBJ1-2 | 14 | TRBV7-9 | TGTGCCAGCAGCTCTACAGGGGGCGGGAATGGCTACACCTTC | CASSSTGGGNGYTF
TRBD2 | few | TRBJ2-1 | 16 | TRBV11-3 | TGTGCCAGCAGCCCCCTAAGCGGGGGGACCAACAATGAGCAGTTCTTC | CASSPLSGGTNNEQFF
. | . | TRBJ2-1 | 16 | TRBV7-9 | TGTGCCAGCAGCTCAGGACTAGGGACAGTCTCCAATGAGCAGTTCTTC | CASSSGLGTVSNEQFF
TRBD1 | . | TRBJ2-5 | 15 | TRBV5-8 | TGTGCCAGCAGCTTCGGGACAGGGCCGCGGGAGACCCAGTACTTC | CASSFGTGPRETQYF
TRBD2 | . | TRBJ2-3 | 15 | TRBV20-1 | TGCAGTGCTAGGGCTAGCGGGGGAACAACAGATACGCAGTATTTT | CSARASGGTTDTQYF
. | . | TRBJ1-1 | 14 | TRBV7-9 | TGTGCCAGCAGCTTCCTAACAGAGAACACTGAAGCTTTCTTT | CASSFLTENTEAFF
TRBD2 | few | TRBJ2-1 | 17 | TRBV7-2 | TGTGCCAGCAGCCCGAGGACTAGCGGGGTCTCCTACAATGAGCAGTTCTTC | CASSPRTSGVSYNEQFF
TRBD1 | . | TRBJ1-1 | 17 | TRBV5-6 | TGTGCCAGCCTGGAGGACAGGACCTTCTTTATGAACACTGAAGCTTTCTTT | CASLEDRTFFMNTEAFF
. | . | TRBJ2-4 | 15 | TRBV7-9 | TGTGCCAGCAGCCACGGACCATTAGGCGAAAACATTCAGTACTTC | CASSHGPLGENIQYF
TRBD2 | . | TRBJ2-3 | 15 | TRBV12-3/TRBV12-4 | TGTGCCAGCAGTGCTAAGCGGGGGGGCCCAGATACGCAGTATTTT | CASSAKRGGPDTQYF
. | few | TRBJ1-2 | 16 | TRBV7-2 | TGTGCCAGCAGCTTACGTCGGTCGGGGGACACACAAGGCTACACCTTC | CASSLRRSGDTQGYTF
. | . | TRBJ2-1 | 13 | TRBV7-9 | TGTGCCAGCAGGAATAGCGGTTACAATGAGCAGTTCTTC | CASRNSGYNEQFF
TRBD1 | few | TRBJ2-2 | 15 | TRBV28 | TGTGCCAGCAGATTTACAGGGGAAGGGACCGGGGAGCTGTTTTTT | CASRFTGEGTGELFF
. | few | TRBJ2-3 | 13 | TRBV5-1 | TGCGCCAGCAGCTTGTGGGGCAGAGATACGCAGTATTTT | CASSLWGRDTQYF
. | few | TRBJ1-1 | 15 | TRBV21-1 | TGTGCCAGCAGCAAAGGGCCGGGGATGAACACTGAAGCTTTCTTT | CASSKGPGMNTEAFF
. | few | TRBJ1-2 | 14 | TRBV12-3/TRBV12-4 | TGTGCCAGCAGTTTAGGGGCAGGCGACTATGGCTACACCTTC | CASSLGAGDYGYTF
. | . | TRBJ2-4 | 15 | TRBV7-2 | TGTGCCAGCAGCCAATTAGGGGTGGCCAAAAACATTCAGTACTTC | CASSQLGVAKNIQYF
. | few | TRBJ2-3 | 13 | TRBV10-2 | TGCGCCAGCAGTGAGTACAACACAGATACGCAGTATTTT | CASSEYNTDTQYF
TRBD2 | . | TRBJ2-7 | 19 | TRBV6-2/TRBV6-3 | TGTGCCAGCAACCGCCCCCGACGGTCGTCTAGCGGATCCTCCTACGAGCAGTACTTC | CASNRPRRSSSGSSYEQYF